This paragraph covers one TCR beta chain sequence. Its antigen remains unidentified. This sample was included in a study of cytomegalovirus exposure and HLA in healthy donors. Study conclusions and caveats: Sequencing had likely introduced a cluster of highly shared sequence variants as an artifact.

Primers included in the PCR were 60 Vbeta and 13 Jbeta primers. The protocol was immunoSEQ multiplex PCR, while the TCRdb copy is restricted to in-frame clones and leaves out a portion. The table lists 120,000 or so clones, roughly 70% of them singletons, with 3% to 4.5% in the top ten. CDR3 size: 17 residues. This sequence joins TRBV21-1 and TRBJ1-5. TRBV21-1 is annotated as a pseudogene. What was sequenced was PBMCs. This receptor was identified in a man aged 25-40 years in good health and CMV-seronegative. The CDR3 reads CASTPCVWFYSNQPQHF. Written as DNA, the CDR3 is TGTGCCAGCACCCCTTGCGTATGGTTTTATAGCAATCAGCCCCAGCATTTT.